This record concerns one T cell receptor (beta chain) sequence. Its antigen remains unknown. The entry originates in a study of response to subunit inactivated influenza vaccine. One entry per CDR3 protein, called by TCRdb with MiXCR from the RT-PCR reads. In the table there are hundreds of thousands of distinct CDR3 sequences, 15% to 18% of which are singletons. Study observations and caveats: Authors suggested seasonal influenza vaccinations each recruit few new T cells.

The CDR3 loop spans 13 amino acids. Germline V gives CDR1 ENHRY, CDR2 SYGVKD. The junction had 5 bases not matched to a gene; V was cut back by 9 bases and J by 3 bases. This chain uses TRBV10-3 with TRBJ2-3, with TRBD2 matching 8 bases. The input for sequencing was PBMCs from blood, taken 11 to 12 days after vaccination. The TCR comes from a man aged 45-60 years who received an inactivated influenza vaccine. CDR3 protein: CAIQRERTDTQYF. The CDR3 nucleotides are TGTGCCATACAGCGGGAGCGAACAGATACGCAGTATTTT.